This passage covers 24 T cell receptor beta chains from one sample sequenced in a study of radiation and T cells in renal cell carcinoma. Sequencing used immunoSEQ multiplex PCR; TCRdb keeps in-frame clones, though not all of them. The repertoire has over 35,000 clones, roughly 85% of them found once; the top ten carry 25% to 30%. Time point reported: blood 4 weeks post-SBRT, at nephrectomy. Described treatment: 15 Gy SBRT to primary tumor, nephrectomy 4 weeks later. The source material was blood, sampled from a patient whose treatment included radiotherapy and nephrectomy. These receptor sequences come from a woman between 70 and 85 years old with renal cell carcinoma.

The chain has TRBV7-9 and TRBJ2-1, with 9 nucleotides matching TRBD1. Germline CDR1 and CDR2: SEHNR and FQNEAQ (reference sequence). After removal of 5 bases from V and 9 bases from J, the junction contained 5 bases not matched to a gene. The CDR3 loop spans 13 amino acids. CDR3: CASSQQGAGEQFF. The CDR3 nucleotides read TGTGCCAGCAGCCAACAGGGGGCTGGTGAGCAGTTCTTC. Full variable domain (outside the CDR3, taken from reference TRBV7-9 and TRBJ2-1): DTGVSQNPRHKITKRGQNVTFRCDPISEHNRLYWYRQTLGQGPEFLTYFQNEAQLEKSRLLSDRFSAERPKGSFSTLEIQRTEQGDSAMYLCASSQQGAGEQFFGPGTRLTVL.

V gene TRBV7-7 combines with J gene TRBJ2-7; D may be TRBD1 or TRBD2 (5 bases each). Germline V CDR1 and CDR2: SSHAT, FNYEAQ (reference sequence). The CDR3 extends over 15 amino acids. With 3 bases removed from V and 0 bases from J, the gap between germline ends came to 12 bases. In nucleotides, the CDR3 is TGTGCCAGCAGCTTCAGGGTAGGGAGCTCCTACGAGCAGTACTTC. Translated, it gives CASSFRVGSSYEQYF.

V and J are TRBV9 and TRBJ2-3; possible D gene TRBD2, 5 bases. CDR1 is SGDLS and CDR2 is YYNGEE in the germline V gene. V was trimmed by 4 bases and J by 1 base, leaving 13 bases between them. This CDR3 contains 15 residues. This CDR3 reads CASSLEGGRTDTQYF. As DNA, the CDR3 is TGTGCCAGCAGCTTAGAGGGCGGACGCACAGATACGCAGTATTTT.

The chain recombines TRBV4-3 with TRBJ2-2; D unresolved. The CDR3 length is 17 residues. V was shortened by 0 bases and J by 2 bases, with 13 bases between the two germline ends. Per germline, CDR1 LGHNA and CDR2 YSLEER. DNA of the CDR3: TGCGCCAGCAGCCAAGATTATAGAGCAATCAACACCGGGGAGCTGTTTTTT. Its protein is CASSQDYRAINTGELFF.

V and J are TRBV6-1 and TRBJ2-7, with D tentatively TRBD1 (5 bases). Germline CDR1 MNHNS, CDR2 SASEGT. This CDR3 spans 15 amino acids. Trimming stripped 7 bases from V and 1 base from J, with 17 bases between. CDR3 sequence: CASTQGPLRSYEQYF. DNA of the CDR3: TGTGCCAGCACCCAGGGTCCCCTGCGATCCTACGAGCAGTACTTC.

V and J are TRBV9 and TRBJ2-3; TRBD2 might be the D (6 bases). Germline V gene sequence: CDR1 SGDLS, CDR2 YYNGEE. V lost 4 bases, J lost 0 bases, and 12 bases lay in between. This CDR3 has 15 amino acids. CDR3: CASSPGGLSTDTQYF. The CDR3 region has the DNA TGTGCCAGCAGCCCCGGGGGACTCAGCACAGATACGCAGTATTTT.

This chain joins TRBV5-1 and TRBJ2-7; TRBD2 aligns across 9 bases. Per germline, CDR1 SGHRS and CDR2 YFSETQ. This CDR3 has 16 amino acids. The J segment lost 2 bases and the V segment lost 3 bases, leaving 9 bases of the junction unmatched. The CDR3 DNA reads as TGCGCCAGCAGCTCACGTTCTAGCGGGATCGCCTACGAGCAGTACTTC. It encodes CASSSRSSGIAYEQYF.

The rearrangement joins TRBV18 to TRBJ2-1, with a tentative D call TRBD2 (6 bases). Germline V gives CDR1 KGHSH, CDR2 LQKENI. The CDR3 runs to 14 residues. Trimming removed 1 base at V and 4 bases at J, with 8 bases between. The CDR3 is CASSPLAAYNEQFF. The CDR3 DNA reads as TGTGCCAGCTCACCACTAGCGGCATACAATGAGCAGTTCTTC.

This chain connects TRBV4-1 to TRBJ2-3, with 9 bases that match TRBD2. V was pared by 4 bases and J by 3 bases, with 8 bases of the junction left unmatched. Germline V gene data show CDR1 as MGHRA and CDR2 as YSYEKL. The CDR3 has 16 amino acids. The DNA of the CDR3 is TGCGCCAGCAGCCCAGGTCTAGCGGGGCCGACAGATACGCAGTATTTT. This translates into CASSPGLAGPTDTQYF.

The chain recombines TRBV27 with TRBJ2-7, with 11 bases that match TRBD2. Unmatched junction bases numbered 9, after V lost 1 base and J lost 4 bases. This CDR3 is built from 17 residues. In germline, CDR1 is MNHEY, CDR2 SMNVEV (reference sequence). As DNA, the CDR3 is TGTGCCAGCAGTTTATTACTAGCGGGAGTTGGGGCTTACGAGCAGTACTTC. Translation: CASSLLLAGVGAYEQYF.

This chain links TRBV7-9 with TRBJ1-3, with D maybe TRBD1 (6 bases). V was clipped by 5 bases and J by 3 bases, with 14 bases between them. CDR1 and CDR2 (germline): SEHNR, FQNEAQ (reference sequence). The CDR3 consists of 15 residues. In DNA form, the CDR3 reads TGTGCCAGCAGCATCGGGACACTCGGTGGAAACACCATATATTTT. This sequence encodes CASSIGTLGGNTIYF.

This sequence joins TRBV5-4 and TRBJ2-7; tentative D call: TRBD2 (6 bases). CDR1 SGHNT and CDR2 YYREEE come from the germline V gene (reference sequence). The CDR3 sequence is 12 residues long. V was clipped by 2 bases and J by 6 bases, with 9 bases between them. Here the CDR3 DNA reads TGTGCCAGCAGCTTAGCCGGGAGCGAGCAGTACTTC. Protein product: CASSLAGSEQYF. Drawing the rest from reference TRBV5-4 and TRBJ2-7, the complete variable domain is ETGVTQSPTHLIKTRGQQVTLRCSSQSGHNTVSWYQQALGQGPQFIFQYYREEENGRGNFPPRFSGLQFPNYSSELNVNALELDDSALYLCASSLAGSEQYFGPGTRLTVT.

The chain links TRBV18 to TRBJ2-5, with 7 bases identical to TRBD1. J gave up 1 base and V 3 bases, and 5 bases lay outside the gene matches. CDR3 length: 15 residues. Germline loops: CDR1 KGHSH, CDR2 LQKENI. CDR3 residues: CASSPRQGVQETQYF. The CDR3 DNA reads TGTGCCAGCTCACCTCGACAGGGAGTCCAAGAGACCCAGTACTTC.

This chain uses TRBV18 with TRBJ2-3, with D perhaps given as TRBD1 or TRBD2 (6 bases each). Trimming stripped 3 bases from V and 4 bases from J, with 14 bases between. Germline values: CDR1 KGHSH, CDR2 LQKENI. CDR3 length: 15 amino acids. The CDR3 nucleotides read TGTGCCAGCTCACCCAGGAGGGGGGACTCAGATACGCAGTATTTT. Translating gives CASSPRRGDSDTQYF. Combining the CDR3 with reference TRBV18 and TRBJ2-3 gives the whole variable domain NAGVMQNPRHLVRRRGQEARLRCSPMKGHSHVYWYRQLPEEGLKFMVYLQKENIIDESGMPKERFSAEFPKEGPSILRIQQVVRGDSAAYFCASSPRRGDSDTQYFGPGTRLTVL.

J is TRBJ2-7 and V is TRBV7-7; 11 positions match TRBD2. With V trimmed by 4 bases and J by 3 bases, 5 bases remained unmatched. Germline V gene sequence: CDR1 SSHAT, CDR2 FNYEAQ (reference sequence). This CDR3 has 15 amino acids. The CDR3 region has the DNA TGTGCCAGCAGCTCGGGACTAGCGGAGAACTACGAGCAGTACTTC. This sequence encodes CASSSGLAENYEQYF.

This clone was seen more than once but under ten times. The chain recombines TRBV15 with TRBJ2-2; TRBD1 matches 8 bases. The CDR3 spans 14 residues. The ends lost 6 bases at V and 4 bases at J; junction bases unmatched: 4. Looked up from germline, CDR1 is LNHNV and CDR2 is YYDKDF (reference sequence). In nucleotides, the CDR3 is TGTGCCACCAGTACAGGGGGGAGCACCGGGGAGCTGTTTTTT. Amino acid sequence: CATSTGGSTGELFF.

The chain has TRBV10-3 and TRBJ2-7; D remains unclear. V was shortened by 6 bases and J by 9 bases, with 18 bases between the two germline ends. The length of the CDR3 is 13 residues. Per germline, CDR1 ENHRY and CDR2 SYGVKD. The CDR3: CAIRALETEVQYF. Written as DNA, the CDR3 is TGTGCCATCAGGGCCCTAGAAACCGAGGTGCAGTACTTC.

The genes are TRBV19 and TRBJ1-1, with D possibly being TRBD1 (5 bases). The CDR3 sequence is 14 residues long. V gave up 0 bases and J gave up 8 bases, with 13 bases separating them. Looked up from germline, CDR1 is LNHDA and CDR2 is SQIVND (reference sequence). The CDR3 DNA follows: TGTGCCAGTAGTATAGAGGGGCGCGGAGGAGAAGCTTTCTTT. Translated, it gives CASSIEGRGGEAFF.

In nucleotides, the CDR3 is TGTGCCATCAGATCCACAGGGGTGAACACTGAAGCTTTCTTT. Amino acid sequence: CAIRSTGVNTEAFF. The rearrangement uses TRBV10-3 and TRBJ1-1, with 7 bases fitting TRBD1. The CDR3 consists of 14 residues. Germline CDR1 ENHRY, CDR2 SYGVKD. V was pared by 6 bases and J by 0 bases, with 4 bases of the junction left unmatched.

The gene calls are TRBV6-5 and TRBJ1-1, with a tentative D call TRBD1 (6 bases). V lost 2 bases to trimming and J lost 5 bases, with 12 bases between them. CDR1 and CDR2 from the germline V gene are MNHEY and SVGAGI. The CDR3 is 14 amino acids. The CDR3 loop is CASSYKRGRTEAFF. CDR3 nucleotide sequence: TGTGCCAGCAGTTACAAGCGGGGGCGGACTGAAGCTTTCTTT.

CDR3 sequence reads: CAWSLRTSGSRETQYF. The DNA for the CDR3 is TGTGCCTGGAGCCTTAGGACTAGCGGGAGCAGAGAGACCCAGTACTTC. The chain couples TRBV30 to TRBJ2-5; 13 bases are shared with TRBD2. This CDR3 has 16 amino acids. Germline values: CDR1 GTSNPN, CDR2 SVGIG (reference sequence). Germline trimming cut 3 bases from V and 4 bases from J; bases unmatched to any gene: 8.

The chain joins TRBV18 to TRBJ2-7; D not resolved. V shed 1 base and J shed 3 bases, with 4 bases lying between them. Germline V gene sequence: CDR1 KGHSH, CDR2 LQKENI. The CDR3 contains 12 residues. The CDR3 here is CASSPQDYEQYF. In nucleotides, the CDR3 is TGTGCCAGCTCACCACAGGACTACGAGCAGTACTTC.

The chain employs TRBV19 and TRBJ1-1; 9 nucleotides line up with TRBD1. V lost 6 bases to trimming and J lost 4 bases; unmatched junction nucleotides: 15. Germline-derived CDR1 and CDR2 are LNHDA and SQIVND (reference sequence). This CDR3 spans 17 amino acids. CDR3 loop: CASSNPGTGLESTEAFF. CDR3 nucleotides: TGTGCCAGTAGCAACCCCGGGACAGGGCTGGAGAGCACTGAAGCTTTCTTT.

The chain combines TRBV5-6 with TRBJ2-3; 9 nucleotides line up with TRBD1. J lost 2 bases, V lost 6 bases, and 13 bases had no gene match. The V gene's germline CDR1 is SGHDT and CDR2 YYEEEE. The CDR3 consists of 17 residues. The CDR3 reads CASTPPGTGTLTDTQYF. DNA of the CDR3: TGTGCCAGCACCCCGCCCGGGACAGGGACCCTCACAGATACGCAGTATTTT.